These 29 T cell receptor beta chains were sequenced from one sample in a study of beta chain features in type 1 diabetes. Findings and limits, study-wide: Moderate but significant shortening of TCRB CDR3s was recorded in all four CD4+ subsets from Type 1 diabetes patients.

Sequencing targeted expressed TCRB transcripts, as all isolated RNA had been reverse transcribed. The method was immunoSEQ multiplex PCR; TCRdb's version includes in-frame clones alone and lacks a portion of them. This repertoire shows 600,000 to 750,000 clones, around 12% found once; its top ten account for over 0.1%. No cognate antigen is known for these TCRs. Sequenced material: naive CD4+ T cells from blood. The receptors here all came from a man younger than 45 with type 1 diabetes.

This clone has only a few counts. The chain links TRBV10-3 to TRBJ2-2, with TRBD2 matching 9 bases. Germline trimming cut 4 bases from V and 0 bases from J; bases unmatched to any gene: 6. The CDR3 totals 17 residues. Germline V gene lookup returns CDR1 ENHRY and CDR2 SYGVKD. The CDR3 protein is CAISGSAGGPNTGELFF. DNA for the CDR3: TGTGCCATCAGTGGTTCAGCGGGGGGCCCGAACACCGGGGAGCTGTTTTTT.

This clone has a handful of counts. The V and J genes are TRBV2 and TRBJ1-2; D not certain. Per the germline V gene, CDR1 is SNHLY and CDR2 is FYNNEI. The length of the CDR3 is 13 residues. The V and J ends lost 1 base and 8 bases respectively, with 11 bases between them. For the CDR3, the DNA is TGTGCCAGCAGTGAAGTCCCAGGAGGCGGCTACACCTTC. It translates to CASSEVPGGGYTF.

This chain links TRBV7-2 with TRBJ2-4; TRBD1 aligns across 7 bases. The CDR3 loop spans 15 amino acids. J was trimmed by 0 bases and V by 6 bases; bases with no gene match: 5. Germline CDR1 reads SGHTA; CDR2 reads FQGNSA. In DNA form, the CDR3 reads TGTGCCAGCAGACCCCGGGACAGAGCCAAAAACATTCAGTACTTC. It is translated as CASRPRDRAKNIQYF.

This clone was picked up a small number of times. The rearrangement links TRBV9 to TRBJ1-2; no firm D call. V was pared by 0 bases and J by 8 bases, with 11 bases between. Germline CDR1 is SGDLS and CDR2 is YYNGEE. The length of the CDR3 is 13 residues. The CDR3 protein is CASSVGSSGGYTF. The CDR3 bases are TGTGCCAGCAGCGTAGGGAGTTCGGGCGGCTACACCTTC.

This clone was observed a handful of times. The V and J genes are TRBV5-6 and TRBJ2-7, with 9 positions matching TRBD1. J lost 2 bases, V lost 4 bases, and 4 bases had no gene match. The germline CDR1 and CDR2 sequences are SGHDT and YYEEEE. This CDR3 region has 14 residues. The DNA of the CDR3 is TGTGCCAGCAGCAGGGGACAGGGACCCTACGAGCAGTACTTC. Translating it yields CASSRGQGPYEQYF. The whole variable domain, filled in from reference TRBV5-6 and TRBJ2-7, reads DAGVTQSPTHLIKTRGQQVTLRCSPKSGHDTVSWYQQALGQGPQFIFQYYEEEERQRGNFPDRFSGHQFPNYSSELNVNALLLGDSALYLCASSRGQGPYEQYFGPGTRLTVT.

This clone was observed a handful of times. The CDR3 sequence is CASRQDRGFNYEQYF. The CDR3 DNA reads as TGTGCCAGCCGCCAGGACAGGGGGTTTAACTACGAGCAGTACTTC. The chain joins TRBV11-2 to TRBJ2-7; 10 positions match TRBD1. J was trimmed by 3 bases and V by 8 bases; bases with no gene match: 10. The CDR3 length is 15 residues. Germline V lookup: CDR1 SGHAT, CDR2 FQNNGV. Based on the CDR3 plus reference TRBV11-2 and TRBJ2-7, the full variable domain is EAGVAQSPRYKIIEKRQSVAFWCNPISGHATLYWYQQILGQGPKLLIQFQNNGVVDDSQLPKDRFSAERLKGVDSTLKIQPAKLEDSAVYLCASRQDRGFNYEQYFGPGTRLTVT.

There are a few counts of this clone. The chain recombines TRBV7-9 with TRBJ1-1, with no clear D. Germline V gene data show CDR1 as SEHNR and CDR2 as FQNEAQ (reference sequence). This CDR3 has 12 amino acids. The V gene lost 5 bases and the J gene lost 1 base, with 5 bases spanning the gap. The CDR3 is CASSHENTEAFF. DNA for the CDR3: TGTGCCAGCAGCCACGAGAACACTGAAGCTTTCTTT.

The chain carries TRBV19 and TRBJ2-5; D is possibly TRBD1 (5 bases). V was pared by 3 bases and J by 2 bases, with 7 bases between. Per germline, CDR1 LNHDA and CDR2 SQIVND (reference sequence). The CDR3 consists of 13 residues. The CDR3 DNA follows: TGTGCCAGTAGTATCAGGGATCAAGAGACCCAGTACTTC. This codes for CASSIRDQETQYF.

Only a few counts were recorded for this clone. The CDR3 reads CSFGWTSSGEQYF. The CDR3 coding sequence is TGCAGCTTCGGCTGGACTTCGTCAGGCGAGCAGTACTTC. The chain combines TRBV29-1 with TRBJ2-7; TRBD2 is a possible D gene (5 bases). The CDR3 is 13 amino acids. Germline V gene sequence: CDR1 SQVTM, CDR2 ANQGSEA. The ends were cut back, 8 bases at V and 6 bases at J, with 20 bases in the middle.

This clone showed up just a few times. The chain is built from TRBV9 and TRBJ2-1; D not resolved. The CDR3 is 16 residues long. Germline V CDR1 and CDR2: SGDLS, YYNGEE. The V end lost 4 bases, the J end lost 7 bases, and 21 bases lay between the germline ends. CDR3 protein: CASSPRALRLGNEQFF. As DNA, the CDR3 is TGTGCCAGCAGCCCTCGGGCCCTTAGGCTTGGGAATGAGCAGTTCTTC.

This chain links TRBV2 with TRBJ2-4, with D possibly matching TRBD1 (5 bases). This CDR3 has 16 amino acids. Germline-derived CDR1 and CDR2 are SNHLY and FYNNEI. V lost 3 bases to trimming and J lost 0 bases, with 12 bases between them. DNA for the CDR3: TGTGCCAGCAGTGAGTGGCAGGGAATAGCCAAAAACATTCAGTACTTC. This gives the protein CASSEWQGIAKNIQYF.

The rearrangement uses TRBV7-2 and TRBJ1-1; TRBD1 is a possible D gene (5 bases). V lost 3 bases and J lost 1, with 12 bases in between. CDR1 is SGHTA and CDR2 is FQGNSA in the germline V gene. CDR3 length: 15 residues. CDR3 loop: CASSFPGTENTEAFF. The DNA of the CDR3 is TGTGCCAGCAGCTTTCCCGGGACTGAGAACACTGAAGCTTTCTTT.

The gene calls are TRBV28 and TRBJ1-2; tentatively, D is TRBD1 (5 bases). This CDR3 has 12 residues. The germline V gene has CDR1 MDHEN and CDR2 SYDVKM. Trimming pared 10 bases from V and 4 bases from J, leaving 13 bases between. DNA of the CDR3: TGTGCCATCACCAGGGTTGGCTATGGCTACACCTTC. It yields the protein CAITRVGYGYTF.

The chain combines TRBV7-2 with TRBJ2-2; possibly TRBD2 for D (5 bases). Trimming took off 0 bases at V and 7 bases at J, with 9 bases between the two ends. The germline gives CDR1 SGHTA, CDR2 FQGNSA. The CDR3 loop spans 14 amino acids. CDR3 bases: TGTGCCAGCAGCTTAGCGAGCGGTGTCGGGGAGCTGTTTTTT. Amino acids: CASSLASGVGELFF.

In its sample, this clone was seen a few times. CDR3 nucleotides: TGTGCCAGCAGCCAGGACGGGTCTAGCAATCAGCCCCAGCATTTT. This encodes CASSQDGSSNQPQHF. The genes are TRBV5-4 and TRBJ1-5; D gene uncertain. Germline V gene data show CDR1 as SGHNT and CDR2 as YYREEE (reference sequence). The length of the CDR3 is 15 residues. V lost 4 bases and J 0 bases, leaving 11 bases between the germline ends.

CDR3 in DNA: TGTGCCTGGAGTCCCTCTCCGATGATCCGCGATCAGCCCCAGCATTTT. Translating gives CAWSPSPMIRDQPQHF. The chain recombines TRBV30 with TRBJ1-5; no clear D. V dropped 2 bases and J dropped 5 bases, with 19 bases sitting between them. Germline V gene sequence: CDR1 GTSNPN, CDR2 SVGIG (reference sequence). This CDR3 has 16 amino acids.

Remarks on this clone: Other DNA variants within this sample encode the same CDR3. V usage is TRBV18 and J usage is TRBJ2-6; D unresolved. This CDR3 has 15 amino acids. The ends were cut back, 2 bases at V and 2 bases at J, with 7 bases in the middle. CDR1 is KGHSH, CDR2 LQKENI, per germline. In DNA form, the CDR3 reads TGTGCCAGCTCACCAGATCGCGCTGGGGCCAACGTCCTGACTTTC. It specifies CASSPDRAGANVLTF.

This clone was detected a few times. This rearrangement joins TRBV7-2 to TRBJ1-5, with 9 bases identical to TRBD1. Germline CDR1 reads SGHTA; CDR2 reads FQGNSA. The CDR3 has 14 amino acids. The V segment lost 6 bases and the J segment 4 bases; nucleotides outside the gene matches: 4. CDR3 region: CASRRGTGNQPQHF. The DNA for the CDR3 is TGTGCCAGCAGGCGAGGGACAGGGAATCAGCCCCAGCATTTT.

This clone came up a few times. This sequence joins TRBV13 and TRBJ2-2; D gene unclear. V was pared by 5 bases and J by 4 bases, with 11 bases between. Germline values: CDR1 PRHDT, CDR2 FYEKMQ (reference sequence). The CDR3 length is 14 residues. This CDR3 reads CASSTLTGTGELFF. DNA for the CDR3: TGTGCCAGCAGCACCCTGACTGGCACCGGGGAGCTGTTTTTT.

This clone came up a few times. The J gene is TRBJ1-2, the V gene TRBV5-4; 11 bases agree with TRBD1. V lost 4 bases, J lost 7 bases, and 6 bases stayed unmatched. This CDR3 region has 14 residues. Germline CDR1 and CDR2: SGHNT and YYREEE (reference sequence). The CDR3 DNA reads as TGTGCCAGCAGCGCCACCGGGACAGGGGGTGGCTACACCTTC. This gives the protein CASSATGTGGGYTF. Using reference TRBV5-4 and TRBJ1-2 for the parts outside the CDR3, the full variable domain is ETGVTQSPTHLIKTRGQQVTLRCSSQSGHNTVSWYQQALGQGPQFIFQYYREEENGRGNFPPRFSGLQFPNYSSELNVNALELDDSALYLCASSATGTGGGYTFGSGTRLTVV.

This clone occurred a few times. The chain joins TRBV2 to TRBJ1-1; a weak D match, TRBD1 (6 bases). Per the germline V gene, CDR1 is SNHLY and CDR2 is FYNNEI. The CDR3 totals 14 residues. V shed 6 bases and J shed 5 bases, with 16 bases lying between them. In DNA form, the CDR3 reads TGTGCCAGCAGGGACGGTCAGGGGCCGACTGAAGCTTTCTTT. This gives the protein CASRDGQGPTEAFF.

In this sample, this clone turned up a few times. The chain recombines TRBV5-1 with TRBJ1-4; D gene uncertain. The V end was cut by 1 base, the J end by 4 bases, with 20 bases between. The CDR3 length is 18 residues. CDR1 SGHRS and CDR2 YFSETQ come from the germline V gene. CDR3 in amino acids: CASSLRGGLPSNNEKLFF. The DNA of the CDR3 is TGCGCCAGCAGCTTGCGAGGAGGGCTTCCGTCGAATAATGAAAAACTGTTTTTT.

This clone was found a few times. This chain joins TRBV15 and TRBJ1-2; 7 positions match TRBD1. With V trimmed by 0 bases and J by 0 bases, 4 bases remained unmatched. Per the germline V gene, CDR1 is LNHNV and CDR2 is YYDKDF (reference sequence). The CDR3 is made up of 16 amino acids. CDR3 amino acids: CATSREGTATNYGYTF. DNA for the CDR3: TGTGCCACCAGCAGAGAAGGGACAGCAACTAACTATGGCTACACCTTC.

This clone has more than one count but fewer than ten. This chain joins TRBV21-1 and TRBJ1-2. TRBV21-1 is classified as a pseudogene. The CDR3 has 13 amino acids. For the CDR3, the DNA is TGTGCCAGCAGAATGAGAGGGCTCTATGGCTACACCTTC. Translating it yields CASRMRGLYGYTF.

V gene TRBV7-2 combines with J gene TRBJ1-1; a weak D match, TRBD1 (5 bases). The CDR3 length is 17 residues. Between the trimmed V and J ends, which lost 6 bases and 0 bases, there was a span of 20 bases. Germline loops: CDR1 SGHTA, CDR2 FQGNSA. The CDR3: CASRHRQLPSMNTEAFF. The CDR3 nucleotides are TGTGCCAGCAGACACCGACAGCTCCCTTCTATGAACACTGAAGCTTTCTTT.

In its sample, this clone was seen a few times. The chain combines TRBV7-9 with TRBJ1-5; 8 positions agree with TRBD1. V was clipped by 1 base and J by 5 bases; unmatched bases: 1. CDR3 length equals 14 residues. Germline V gene lookup returns CDR1 SEHNR and CDR2 FQNEAQ (reference sequence). The CDR3 nucleotides are TGTGCCAGCAGCTTAGGGACAGGGTATCAGCCCCAGCATTTT. Translating gives CASSLGTGYQPQHF. The full variable domain, its missing parts supplied by reference TRBV7-9 and TRBJ1-5, is DTGVSQNPRHKITKRGQNVTFRCDPISEHNRLYWYRQTLGQGPEFLTYFQNEAQLEKSRLLSDRFSAERPKGSFSTLEIQRTEQGDSAMYLCASSLGTGYQPQHFGDGTRLSIL.

This clone was seen only a few times. The chain joins TRBV30 to TRBJ2-2, with D possibly being TRBD1 (5 bases). V was clipped by 0 bases and J by 4 bases, with 12 bases between them. Per germline, CDR1 GTSNPN and CDR2 SVGIG (reference sequence). This CDR3 region has 15 residues. The CDR3 here is CAWSVPGRVTGELFF. CDR3 DNA: TGTGCCTGGAGTGTACCCGGCAGGGTCACCGGGGAGCTGTTTTTT.

The rearrangement joins TRBV7-9 to TRBJ2-1; D call uncertain. Germline V gives CDR1 SEHNR, CDR2 FQNEAQ (reference sequence). V lost 5 bases and J lost 8, with 16 bases in between. There are 14 residues in the CDR3. The CDR3 DNA reads as TGTGCCAGCAGCATGAGGAACCCAGAAGATGAGCAGTTCTTC. It codes for CASSMRNPEDEQFF.

About this clone: Other DNA sequences of this sample code for an identical CDR3. V usage is TRBV7-2 and J usage is TRBJ1-3; unclear D gene. The CDR3 spans 15 residues. V gave up 3 bases and J gave up 0 bases, with 9 bases separating them. Germline V gives CDR1 SGHTA, CDR2 FQGNSA. This chain's CDR3 is CASSLTGSSGNTIYF. Written as DNA, the CDR3 is TGTGCCAGCAGCTTGACGGGGAGCTCTGGAAACACCATATATTTT. The complete variable domain, with remaining parts taken from reference TRBV7-2 and TRBJ1-3, reads GAGVSQSPSNKVTEKGKDVELRCDPISGHTALYWYRQSLGQGLEFLIYFQGNSAPDKSGLPSDRFSAERTGGSVSTLTIQRTQQEDSAVYLCASSLTGSSGNTIYFGEGSWLTVV.